A selection of T cell receptor beta chains follows, all from one sample in a study of blood T cell repertoires in COVID-19. TCRdb keeps only in-frame clones here, not all; method: immunoSEQ multiplex PCR. The data hold 250,000 to 350,000 clones, with roughly 83% observed a single time. The sequenced sample consisted of peripheral blood. The receptors were gathered from a human donor with COVID-19, enrolled during active disease. The donor label of this sample is uncertain. Both conserved end residues are part of each CDR3. A D gene is named only where the DNA matches it firmly.

v_call: TRBV25-1; d_call: .; cdr3_aa: CASSESGDHTEAFF
v_call: TRBV12-3/TRBV12-4; d_call: .; cdr3_aa: CASIPSVSDTQYF
v_call: TRBV10-3; d_call: TRBD1; cdr3_aa: CAIRASGGTNEKLFF
v_call: TRBV29-1; d_call: .; cdr3_aa: CSSRGQGSKGTEAFF
v_call: TRBV3-1/TRBV3-2; d_call: TRBD2; cdr3_aa: CASSHLARAGASTDTQYF
v_call: TRBV11-1; d_call: .; cdr3_aa: CASSSLGQGYYEQYF
v_call: TRBV3-1/TRBV3-2; d_call: .; cdr3_aa: CASSQGARVDTEAFF
v_call: TRBV6-5; d_call: TRBD1; cdr3_aa: CASSPNRGVQETQYF
v_call: TRBV12-3/TRBV12-4; d_call: .; cdr3_aa: CASSASPGYGYTF
v_call: TRBV20-1; d_call: .; cdr3_aa: CSASGQIYEQYF
v_call: TRBV27; d_call: TRBD2; cdr3_aa: CASSLLAGGPANEQFF
v_call: TRBV4-3; d_call: .; cdr3_aa: CASSQSLAEADTQYF
v_call: TRBV7-2; d_call: .; cdr3_aa: CASSTSGSGNTIYF
v_call: TRBV3-1/TRBV3-2; d_call: TRBD1; cdr3_aa: CASSEGTGVLYVGYTF
v_call: TRBV11-3; d_call: .; cdr3_aa: CASSLDGQTYEQYF
v_call: TRBV3-1/TRBV3-2; d_call: .; cdr3_aa: CASSQAGMNTEAFF
v_call: TRBV6-5; d_call: TRBD1; cdr3_aa: CASRGQGPGNTIYF
v_call: TRBV3-1/TRBV3-2; d_call: TRBD1; cdr3_aa: CASSEGSLQGANGYTF
v_call: TRBV5-4; d_call: TRBD2; cdr3_aa: CASSLAGSSYEQYF
v_call: TRBV3-1/TRBV3-2; d_call: .; cdr3_aa: CASSQDQTGTQPQHF
v_call: TRBV7-9; d_call: .; cdr3_aa: CASSLDGGLTDTQYF
v_call: TRBV29-1; d_call: .; cdr3_aa: CSVAVQETQYF
v_call: TRBV7-3; d_call: .; cdr3_aa: CASSLSLAGVSGNEQFF
v_call: TRBV6-5; d_call: .; cdr3_aa: CASSYEGFGTEAFF
v_call: TRBV6-5; d_call: .; cdr3_aa: CASSPGVYNYGYTF
v_call: TRBV10-3; d_call: TRBD1; cdr3_aa: CAISEPGQGFSYEQYF
v_call: TRBV4-2; d_call: TRBD2; cdr3_aa: CASSQGTSGTKSYEQYF
v_call: TRBV27; d_call: .; cdr3_aa: CASSTSRTAGYEQYF